Each of the 15 T cell receptor beta chains below was sequenced from the same sample in a study of OX40 agonist ivuxolimab in advanced cancers. Libraries were prepared by immunoSEQ multiplex PCR; TCRdb keeps only in-frame clonotypes and omits some of them. The data hold about 83,000 clones, with about 81% observed a single time. The sequencing here drew on CD4+ or CD8+ T cells sorted from blood, taken in a trial of the OX40 agonist ivuxolimab. The receptors stem from an adult with an advanced solid tumor such as melanoma, head and neck, liver or kidney cancer.

The CDR3 nucleotides are TGTGCCAGCAGCTTGGGTGGGAGAGTGGGGACCCAGTACTTC. This codes for CASSLGGRVGTQYF. The chain links TRBV7-2 to TRBJ2-5; D is possibly TRBD2 (5 bases). The V gene's germline CDR1 is SGHTA and CDR2 FQGNSA. V shed 3 bases and J shed 7 bases, with 15 bases lying between them. The CDR3 has 14 amino acids.

This clone was counted at least ten times. The chain joins TRBV7-9 to TRBJ1-5; tentative D call: TRBD1 (5 bases). The CDR3 covers 13 residues. Germline V gene sequence: CDR1 SEHNR, CDR2 FQNEAQ (reference sequence). Deletions cut 8 bases from V and 4 bases from J, with 12 bases between. CDR3 sequence (DNA): TGTGCCAGCGGACCCGGGACTAATCAGCCCCAGCATTTT. This sequence encodes CASGPGTNQPQHF.

The gene calls are TRBV29-1 and TRBJ1-2, with D uncertain. With 1 base removed from V and 1 base from J, the gap between germline ends came to 7 bases. Germline CDR1 and CDR2: SQVTM and ANQGSEA. This CDR3 spans 13 amino acids. CDR3 nucleotide sequence: TGCAGCGTTGAAGGGTTGGATAACTATGGCTACACCTTC. It codes for CSVEGLDNYGYTF.

The chain links TRBV5-8 to TRBJ2-3; 15 bases are shared with TRBD2. CDR1 and CDR2 (germline): SGHTS, YDEGEE. The length of the CDR3 is 17 residues. Trimming at V came to 3 bases and at J to 0 bases, leaving 2 bases not matched to a gene. This CDR3 reads CASSSGLAGGSTDTQYF. The CDR3, as DNA: TGTGCCAGCAGCTCCGGACTAGCGGGAGGGAGCACAGATACGCAGTATTTT.

V usage is TRBV4-1 and J usage is TRBJ2-2, with a weak D call TRBD2 (6 bases). The CDR3 loop spans 15 amino acids. Germline CDR1 reads MGHRA; CDR2 reads YSYEKL. The ends were cut back, 1 base at V and 7 bases at J, with 13 bases in the middle. Written as DNA, the CDR3 is TGCGCCAGCAGCCAAGGGGGGGTTGGCGGCGGGGAGCTGTTTTTT. It codes for CASSQGGVGGGELFF.

The chain is built from TRBV2 and TRBJ2-1; 9 nucleotides match TRBD2. The CDR3 is 14 amino acids. With 7 bases clipped from V and 3 bases from J, the junction kept 4 bases outside the gene matches. Germline CDR1 reads SNHLY; CDR2 reads FYNNEI. Written as DNA, the CDR3 is TGTGCCAGCACGCGGGAGGGTATCTACAATGAGCAGTTCTTC. Translating it yields CASTREGIYNEQFF.

The chain links TRBV6-5 to TRBJ2-6; D may be TRBD2 (5 bases). This CDR3 region has 15 residues. The V gene lost 3 bases and the J gene lost 3 bases, with 9 bases spanning the gap. Germline lookup yields CDR1 MNHEY and CDR2 SVGAGI. For the CDR3, the DNA is TGTGCCAGCAGTTATCGGGGAAGTGGGGCCAACGTCCTGACTTTC. This sequence encodes CASSYRGSGANVLTF.

The CDR3 spells CSAPGNLEQFF. The CDR3 DNA follows: TGCAGTGCCCCTGGTAACCTCGAGCAGTTCTTC. This chain links TRBV20-1 with TRBJ2-1; D is undetermined. The CDR3 has 11 amino acids. V was trimmed by 6 bases and J by 10 bases, leaving 13 bases between them. Germline-derived CDR1 and CDR2 are DFQATT and SNEGSKA (reference sequence).

The chain couples TRBV7-3 to TRBJ1-1; tentative D call: TRBD1 (5 bases). Trimming removed 5 bases from V and 1 base from J, with 8 bases in between. This CDR3 comprises 13 residues. The germline V gene encodes CDR1 SGHTA and CDR2 FQGTGA. The CDR3 loop reads CASSQQGNTEAFF. The CDR3 DNA sequence: TGTGCCAGCAGCCAGCAGGGGAACACTGAAGCTTTCTTT.

V and J are TRBV6-5 and TRBJ1-4; no clear D gene. The CDR3 runs 12 residues. V shed 5 bases and J shed 10 bases, with 11 bases lying between them. From germline, CDR1 is MNHEY and CDR2 SVGAGI. CDR3 sequence: CASSPFAGKLFF. The CDR3 nucleotides read TGTGCCAGCAGTCCCTTTGCCGGAAAACTGTTTTTT.

This clone has more than one count but fewer than ten. The J gene is TRBJ1-1, the V gene TRBV7-9; D is uncertain. In germline, CDR1 is SEHNR, CDR2 FQNEAQ (reference sequence). V lost 6 bases to trimming and J lost 3 bases, with 8 bases between them. The CDR3 loop spans 12 amino acids. The CDR3 DNA reads TGTGCCAGCAGTTGGGCTGACACTGAAGCTTTCTTT. This translates into CASSWADTEAFF. The full variable domain, in which reference TRBV7-9 and TRBJ1-1 provide the parts outside the CDR3, is DTGVSQNPRHKITKRGQNVTFRCDPISEHNRLYWYRQTLGQGPEFLTYFQNEAQLEKSRLLSDRFSAERPKGSFSTLEIQRTEQGDSAMYLCASSWADTEAFFGQGTRLTVV.

Only one count was recorded for this clone. The V gene is TRBV30, the J gene TRBJ1-2, with D tentatively TRBD1 (6 bases). Trimming left V 4 bases short and J 3 bases short, with 18 bases between. Germline CDR1 GTSNPN, CDR2 SVGIG (reference sequence). This CDR3 has 15 amino acids. The CDR3 reads CAWTARQEGYYGYTF. CDR3 nucleotide sequence: TGTGCCTGGACGGCGCGACAGGAAGGGTACTATGGCTACACCTTC.

The chain couples TRBV27 to TRBJ1-2, with D possibly being TRBD1 (6 bases). The germline CDR1 and CDR2 sequences are MNHEY and SMNVEV (reference sequence). V was clipped by 2 bases and J by 6 bases, with 16 bases between them. The CDR3 runs to 15 residues. DNA for the CDR3: TGTGCCAGCAGTTTAAGGACACATAGGGGGGATGGCTACACCTTC. Translated: CASSLRTHRGDGYTF.

The V gene is TRBV30, the J gene TRBJ1-5; D gene uncertain. Between the trimmed V and J ends, which lost 0 bases and 4 bases, there was a span of 7 bases. Germline loops: CDR1 GTSNPN, CDR2 SVGIG (reference sequence). This CDR3 contains 13 residues. In DNA, the CDR3 is TGTGCCTGGAGTGTCTCCCGAAATCAGCCCCAGCATTTT. It encodes CAWSVSRNQPQHF.

As regards this clone: The junction and the germline gene differ at one end; a read error may be behind it. The chain couples TRBV30 to TRBJ2-5; D uncertain. Germline assignment: CDR1 GTSNPN and CDR2 SVGIG (reference sequence). The CDR3 sequence is 13 residues long. CDR3 coding DNA: TGTGCCTGGAGTTTATCCTTCTCGGTCCGTACCAACTTC. Translation gives CAWSLSFSVRTNF.